One and the same sample provided the 20 T cell receptor beta chains below, sequenced in a study of T-cell reconstitution after alpha-beta-depleted transplantation in children. Unique molecular identifiers tagged the TCRbeta library. From the PCR reads, TCRdb called clonotypes with MiXCR, one entry per CDR3 protein. The sample has a few hundred thousand distinct CDR3 sequences, approximately 7% seen once. The material sequenced was PBMCs, taken before TCRalphabeta/CD19-depleted stem cell transplant. Receptors were obtained from a boy between 2 and 10 years old with acute lymphoblastic leukemia, due to receive a stem cell transplant.

CDR3 protein: CSVEANEQYF. For the CDR3, the DNA is TGCAGCGTTGAGGCGAACGAGCAGTACTTC. The chain has TRBV29-1 and TRBJ2-7, with D unclear. Germline loops: CDR1 SQVTM, CDR2 ANQGSEA. Trimming removed 3 bases from V and 5 bases from J, with 5 bases in between. The CDR3 is 10 residues long.

The chain joins TRBV5-1 to TRBJ1-1; D possibly corresponds to TRBD1 (6 bases). The V gene lost 4 bases and the J gene lost 0 bases, with 16 bases spanning the gap. The V gene's germline CDR1 is SGHRS and CDR2 YFSETQ. The CDR3 covers 16 residues. The CDR3 sequence: CASSLTGISVNTEAFF. In DNA form, the CDR3 reads TGCGCCAGCAGCCTCACAGGGATTTCCGTGAACACTGAAGCTTTCTTT. Full variable domain (rest looked up from reference TRBV5-1 and TRBJ1-1): KAGVTQTPRYLIKTRGQQVTLSCSPISGHRSVSWYQQTPGQGLQFLFEYFSETQRNKGNFPGRFSGRQFSNSRSEMNVSTLELGDSALYLCASSLTGISVNTEAFFGQGTRLTVV.

This clonotype was seen at least ten times. The V gene is TRBV28, the J gene TRBJ2-1; D may be TRBD1 (5 bases). Germline CDR1 reads MDHEN; CDR2 reads SYDVKM. The CDR3 runs 17 residues. CDR3: CATAPRGSGSSYNEQFF. The CDR3 DNA is TGTGCGACCGCACCAAGGGGTAGTGGCAGCTCCTACAATGAGCAGTTCTTC. The variable domain in full, completed from reference TRBV28 and TRBJ2-1, reads DVKVTQSSRYLVKRTGEKVFLECVQDMDHENMFWYRQDPGLGLRLIYFSYDVKMKEKGDIPEGYSVSREKKERFSLILESASTNQTSMYLCATAPRGSGSSYNEQFFGPGTRLTVL.

The sample holds many counts of this clonotype. The chain employs TRBV28 and TRBJ2-5; D not certain. Trimming stripped 6 bases from V and 4 bases from J, with 6 bases between. Looked up from germline, CDR1 is MDHEN and CDR2 is SYDVKM. The CDR3 consists of 11 residues. CDR3 coding DNA: TGTGCCAGCAGGTTGTCAGAGACCCAGTACTTC. Protein: CASRLSETQYF.

This clonotype came up a few times. This may be a read error: a much more frequent sequence differs by one nucleotide. The chain carries TRBV5-1 and TRBJ1-1; tentative D call: TRBD1 (6 bases). V lost 4 bases to trimming and J lost 1 base, with 8 bases between them. Germline values: CDR1 SGHRS, CDR2 YFSETQ. This CDR3 region has 13 residues. CDR3 nucleotide sequence: TGCGCCAGCAGCACGACAGGGAACACTGAAGCTTTCTTT. As protein: CASSTTGNTEAFF.

V and J are TRBV20-1 and TRBJ2-1, with D hard to call. Per the germline V gene, CDR1 is DFQATT and CDR2 is SNEGSKA (reference sequence). Trimming removed 3 bases at V and 6 bases at J, with 12 bases between. The CDR3 covers 13 residues. CDR3 nucleotide sequence: TGCAGTGCTAGTCCGCTAGGCCCCAATGAGCAGTTCTTC. Amino acids: CSASPLGPNEQFF.

The chain links TRBV18 to TRBJ2-5, with D tentatively TRBD2 (7 bases). Germline assignment: CDR1 KGHSH and CDR2 LQKENI. Trimming shortened V by 0 bases and J by 12 bases, and 14 bases separated the two germline ends. The CDR3 has 13 residues. CDR3 nucleotides: TGTGCCAGCTCACCACCGACGAAGGGGGGGAAGTACTTC. The encoded protein is CASSPPTKGGKYF.

This clonotype came up a few times. The chain links TRBV20-1 to TRBJ1-6; 9 bases map to TRBD1. The V and J ends lost 2 bases and 8 bases, in that order; junction bases with no gene match: 7. Germline lookup yields CDR1 DFQATT and CDR2 SNEGSKA (reference sequence). The CDR3 covers 15 residues. The DNA for the CDR3 is TGCAGTGCTAGATCGGGACAGGGAGGCGATTCACCCCTCCACTTT. It encodes CSARSGQGGDSPLHF.

Ten or more counts support this clonotype. The chain is built from TRBV6-5 and TRBJ2-7; no reliable D call. This CDR3 has 11 amino acids. Germline CDR1 reads MNHEY; CDR2 reads SVGAGI. The V end lost 8 bases, the J end lost 4 bases, and 9 bases lay between the germline ends. CDR3 coding DNA: TGTGCCAGCCGGTCATTATACGAGCAGTACTTC. It is translated as CASRSLYEQYF.

This clonotype has at least ten counts. V gene TRBV2 combines with J gene TRBJ2-2, with a possible D match to TRBD1 (7 bases). Per germline, CDR1 SNHLY and CDR2 FYNNEI. V lost 7 bases to trimming and J lost 5 bases, with 17 bases between them. This CDR3 contains 15 residues. CDR3 DNA sequence: TGTGCCAGCATGGTTAGGACAGGAGGGACCGGGGAGCTGTTTTTT. It codes for CASMVRTGGTGELFF.

This clonotype has ten or more counts. J is TRBJ2-1 and V is TRBV10-3, with D perhaps TRBD1 (8 bases). CDR1 is ENHRY and CDR2 is SYGVKD in the germline V gene. Trimming removed 0 bases at V and 6 bases at J, with 18 bases between. This CDR3 is 17 amino acids long. The CDR3 DNA reads TGTGCCATCAGTGAGTCCGGAACAGGGGGGGCAGTCAATGAGCAGTTCTTC. It translates to CAISESGTGGAVNEQFF.

The table lists this clonotype with many counts. The V gene is TRBV7-8, the J gene TRBJ2-7; 8 bases are shared with TRBD1. The CDR3 extends over 14 amino acids. The V gene's germline CDR1 is SGHVS and CDR2 FQNEAQ. Trimming at V came to 5 bases and at J to 3 bases, leaving 6 bases not matched to a gene. The CDR3 spells CASSPPGQDYEQYF. The CDR3 DNA reads TGTGCCAGCAGCCCGCCGGGACAGGACTACGAGCAGTACTTC.

The CDR3 loop reads CASSDRTNEQYF. In DNA form, the CDR3 reads TGCGCCAGCAGTGACCGGACAAACGAGCAGTACTTC. The chain uses TRBV10-2 and TRBJ2-7; the D gene is possibly TRBD1 (5 bases). Germline V gene sequence: CDR1 WSHSY, CDR2 SAAADI. The CDR3 loop spans 12 amino acids. V lost 3 bases, J lost 5 bases, and 8 bases lay in between.

This clonotype was counted many times. The chain is built from TRBV11-2 and TRBJ2-3, with 9 bases aligning to TRBD2. After removal of 1 base from V and 3 bases from J, the junction contained 5 bases not matched to a gene. CDR3 length equals 16 residues. CDR1 SGHAT and CDR2 FQNNGV come from the germline V gene. CDR3: CASSLVPSGITDTQYF. In nucleotides, the CDR3 is TGTGCCAGCAGCTTAGTACCTAGCGGGATAACAGATACGCAGTATTTT.

The chain combines TRBV20-1 with TRBJ2-3; 11 nucleotides line up with TRBD2. V shed 5 bases, J shed 9 bases, and the junction held 10 bases outside the gene matches. Per germline, CDR1 DFQATT and CDR2 SNEGSKA (reference sequence). The CDR3 runs 14 residues. The CDR3, as DNA: TGCAGTGCTTTAGCGGGGGGGGCCGTAGGCACGCAGTATTTT. It codes for CSALAGGAVGTQYF.

Written as DNA, the CDR3 is TGTGCCAGTAGTACCCTGGCTGGGGGTTTCGGCACAGATACGCAGTATTTT. Its protein product is CASSTLAGGFGTDTQYF. The chain carries TRBV19 and TRBJ2-3, with D perhaps TRBD1 or TRBD2 (5 bases each). V was pared by 4 bases and J by 1 base, with 18 bases between. The CDR3 extends over 17 amino acids. The germline V gene has CDR1 LNHDA and CDR2 SQIVND (reference sequence).

This clonotype occurred many times. CDR3 nucleotides: TGTGCCAGCAGCTCCGGCTACAGGGACACTGAAGCTTTCTTT. Residues: CASSSGYRDTEAFF. V usage is TRBV5-4 and J usage is TRBJ1-1; perhaps TRBD1 as D (6 bases). The V end was cut by 3 bases, the J end by 3 bases, with 12 bases between. This CDR3 is built from 14 residues. CDR1 and CDR2 from the germline V gene are SGHNT and YYREEE (reference sequence). Based on the CDR3 plus reference TRBV5-4 and TRBJ1-1, the full variable domain is ETGVTQSPTHLIKTRGQQVTLRCSSQSGHNTVSWYQQALGQGPQFIFQYYREEENGRGNFPPRFSGLQFPNYSSELNVNALELDDSALYLCASSSGYRDTEAFFGQGTRLTVV.

Ten or more counts support this clonotype. The CDR3 protein is CASSLQEGFTDTQYF. The CDR3 region has the DNA TGTGCCAGCAGTTTACAGGAAGGTTTCACAGATACGCAGTATTTT. The chain couples TRBV12-3 or TRBV12-4 to TRBJ2-3; D remains ambiguous. The CDR3 totals 15 residues. V was shortened by 2 bases and J by 2 bases, with 11 bases between the two germline ends.

The CDR3 here is CASSHSLYPNLNTEAFF. In DNA, the CDR3 is TGTGCCAGCAGCCACTCCTTATACCCGAATTTGAACACTGAAGCTTTCTTT. V gene TRBV5-5 combines with J gene TRBJ1-1, with D uncertain. V was cut by 4 bases and J by 0 bases, with 19 bases left in between. The CDR3 loop spans 17 amino acids. Germline values: CDR1 SGHKS, CDR2 YYEKEE (reference sequence). Combining the CDR3 with reference TRBV5-5 and TRBJ1-1 gives the whole variable domain DAGVTQSPTHLIKTRGQQVTLRCSPISGHKSVSWYQQVLGQGPQFIFQYYEKEERGRGNFPDRFSARQFPNYSSELNVNALLLGDSALYLCASSHSLYPNLNTEAFFGQGTRLTVV.

This clonotype was counted ten times or more. This chain uses TRBV6-1 with TRBJ2-1; 12 nucleotides align to TRBD2. V gave up 6 bases and J gave up 6 bases; unmatched junction bases: 9. CDR1 and CDR2 (germline): MNHNS, SASEGT. The CDR3 totals 16 residues. CDR3 residues: CASRPTTSGSRNEQFF. The CDR3 nucleotides read TGTGCCAGCAGACCGACGACTAGCGGGAGTCGCAATGAGCAGTTCTTC.